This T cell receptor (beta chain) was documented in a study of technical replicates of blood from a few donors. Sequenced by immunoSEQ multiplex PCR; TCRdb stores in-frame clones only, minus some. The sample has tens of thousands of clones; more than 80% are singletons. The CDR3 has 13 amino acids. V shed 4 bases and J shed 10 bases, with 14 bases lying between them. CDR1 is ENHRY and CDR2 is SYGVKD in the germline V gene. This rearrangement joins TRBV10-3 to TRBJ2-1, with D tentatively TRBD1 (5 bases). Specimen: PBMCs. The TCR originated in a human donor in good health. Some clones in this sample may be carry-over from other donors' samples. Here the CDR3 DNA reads TGTGCCATCAGTGTTACCAGGGATAGGGAGCAGTTCTTC. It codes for CAISVTRDREQFF.